Following are 19 T cell receptor beta chains from one sample sequenced in a study of T-cell memory formation after mild COVID-19. TCRdb independently ran MiXCR on the 5' RACE reads; one entry per CDR3 protein. Among 350,000 to 450,000 distinct CDR3 sequences, 20% to 25% were seen once, and the ten largest hold 7.5% to 10%. Sample: PBMCs or a T cell subset sorted from them (not recorded which). These receptors came from an adult woman who had mild COVID-19 (a few samples of this study predate the infection). Cell type and time point are not known.

The chain employs TRBV7-2 and TRBJ2-5; 9 bases are shared with TRBD2. The CDR3 is 13 residues long. V lost 6 bases, J lost 3 bases, and 2 bases stayed unmatched. The germline V gene has CDR1 SGHTA and CDR2 FQGNSA. The CDR3 sequence: CASRTSGKETQYF. CDR3 nucleotide sequence: TGTGCCAGCAGGACTAGCGGAAAAGAGACCCAGTACTTC.

The sample holds many counts of this clonotype. The chain couples TRBV12-3 or TRBV12-4 to TRBJ2-3; D is undetermined. V was clipped by 7 bases and J by 3 bases, with 8 bases between them. This CDR3 spans 12 amino acids. CDR3 nucleotide sequence: TGTGCCAGCACCACTCTTACAGATACGCAGTATTTT. Residues: CASTTLTDTQYF.

This sequence joins TRBV10-3 and TRBJ2-7; 9 bases are a match to TRBD1. This CDR3 comprises 14 residues. Unmatched junction bases numbered 5, after V lost 4 bases and J lost 4 bases. CDR1 ENHRY and CDR2 SYGVKD come from the germline V gene. CDR3 in DNA: TGTGCCATCAGTGGGCCCGGGACAGGGTACGAGCAGTACTTC. The encoded protein is CAISGPGTGYEQYF.

The chain couples TRBV11-2 to TRBJ2-7; 8 positions agree with TRBD2. Trimming at V came to 8 bases and at J to 3 bases, leaving 6 bases not matched to a gene. Germline V CDR1 and CDR2: SGHAT, FQNNGV. This CDR3 comprises 13 residues. CDR3 coding DNA: TGTGCCAGCGCTGTGAGCGGGAGCTACGAGCAGTACTTC. Translated: CASAVSGSYEQYF.

This chain links TRBV2 with TRBJ2-7, with a possible D match to TRBD2 (5 bases). Germline V gene sequence: CDR1 SNHLY, CDR2 FYNNEI. V gave up 7 bases and J gave up 4 bases, with 11 bases separating them. The CDR3 runs to 12 residues. Here the CDR3 reads CASMEVRYEQYF. CDR3 sequence (DNA): TGTGCCAGCATGGAGGTTAGGTACGAGCAGTACTTC.

The sample holds a few counts of this clonotype. The chain has TRBV24-1 and TRBJ2-5, with D maybe TRBD2 (5 bases). With 3 bases removed from V and 2 bases from J, the gap between germline ends came to 6 bases. Germline CDR1 is KGHDR and CDR2 is SFDVKD. This CDR3 is 13 amino acids long. In nucleotides, the CDR3 is TGTGCCACCAGTGATCGGGAACAAGAGACCCAGTACTTC. This gives the protein CATSDREQETQYF.

V gene TRBV5-4 combines with J gene TRBJ1-1; tentative D call: TRBD1 (5 bases). CDR3 length: 14 residues. Germline values: CDR1 SGHNT, CDR2 YYREEE (reference sequence). V shed 4 bases and J shed 4 bases, with 14 bases lying between them. In nucleotides, the CDR3 is TGTGCCAGCAGCGCCCTTGGGGGTAGCACTGAAGCTTTCTTT. As protein: CASSALGGSTEAFF.

This rearrangement joins TRBV12-3 or TRBV12-4 to TRBJ2-7; TRBD1 aligns across 7 bases. Trimming at V came to 2 bases and at J to 4 bases, leaving 5 bases not matched to a gene. The CDR3 sequence is 14 residues long. The CDR3 sequence is CASSLRDSHYEQYF. CDR3 bases: TGTGCCAGCAGTTTAAGGGACAGCCATTACGAGCAGTACTTC.

This clonotype has only a few counts. V and J are TRBV20-1 and TRBJ2-1; 7 bases agree with TRBD2. V dropped 3 bases and J dropped 6; count of bases not matched to a gene: 8. Germline V gene lookup returns CDR1 DFQATT and CDR2 SNEGSKA (reference sequence). This CDR3 region has 14 residues. The CDR3 reads CSARWETSLNEQFF. The CDR3 region has the DNA TGCAGTGCTAGGTGGGAGACTAGCCTCAATGAGCAGTTCTTC.

About this clonotype itself: This may be a read error: a much more frequent sequence differs by one nucleotide. The chain is built from TRBV5-1 and TRBJ2-7; 11 positions match TRBD1. The V gene's germline CDR1 is SGHRS and CDR2 YFSETQ. V shed 3 bases, J shed 6 bases, and the junction held 11 bases outside the gene matches. The CDR3 totals 16 residues. CDR3 in DNA: TGCGCCAGCAGCTCTTGTCCGGGACAGGGGGATAGCGAGCAGTACTTC. As protein: CASSSCPGQGDSEQYF.

The chain couples TRBV4-2 to TRBJ2-1; 10 bases are a match to TRBD2. J gave up 6 bases and V 0 bases, and 5 bases lay outside the gene matches. CDR3 length equals 16 residues. The germline gives CDR1 LGHNA, CDR2 YNFKEQ. The CDR3 spells CASSQDASGSFNEQFF. The CDR3 DNA is TGTGCCAGCAGCCAAGATGCTAGCGGGAGTTTCAATGAGCAGTTCTTC.

The chain couples TRBV12-3 or TRBV12-4 to TRBJ1-2, with a weak D call TRBD1 (6 bases). V lost 3 bases and J lost 6, with 11 bases in between. This CDR3 spans 13 amino acids. CDR3 DNA: TGTGCCAGCAGTTTGGCAGGGGTTGATGGCTACACCTTC. It encodes CASSLAGVDGYTF.

J is TRBJ1-1 and V is TRBV6-5; D is uncertain. CDR3 length: 13 residues. V shed 3 bases and J shed 0 bases, with 5 bases lying between them. The V gene's germline CDR1 is MNHEY and CDR2 SVGAGI. CDR3 protein: CASSYLMNTEAFF. The DNA of the CDR3 is TGTGCCAGCAGTTATCTCATGAACACTGAAGCTTTCTTT.

The CDR3 DNA reads TGTGCCAGCAGCCAAGATGGTTCCGGGTACCAAGAGACCCAGTACTTC. It encodes CASSQDGSGYQETQYF. The chain joins TRBV4-2 to TRBJ2-5; D is unclear. CDR1 and CDR2 (germline): LGHNA, YNFKEQ. The V end lost 0 bases, the J end lost 0 bases, and 11 bases lay between the germline ends. The CDR3 extends over 16 amino acids.

The J gene is TRBJ1-1, the V gene TRBV5-1; possibly TRBD1 for D (6 bases). Germline V gives CDR1 SGHRS, CDR2 YFSETQ. The CDR3 extends over 15 amino acids. V lost 2 bases and J 1 base, leaving 12 bases between the germline ends. As DNA, the CDR3 is TGCGCCAGCAGCTTCCAGGGGCGGGGGAACACTGAAGCTTTCTTT. Translation gives CASSFQGRGNTEAFF. The variable domain in full, with the rest retrieved from reference TRBV5-1 and TRBJ1-1, is KAGVTQTPRYLIKTRGQQVTLSCSPISGHRSVSWYQQTPGQGLQFLFEYFSETQRNKGNFPGRFSGRQFSNSRSEMNVSTLELGDSALYLCASSFQGRGNTEAFFGQGTRLTVV.

The rearrangement links TRBV7-2 to TRBJ2-2; 12 nucleotides align to TRBD2. This CDR3 has 18 residues. The ends lost 3 bases at V and 7 bases at J; junction bases unmatched: 12. The germline V gene has CDR1 SGHTA and CDR2 FQGNSA. The CDR3, as DNA: TGTGCCAGCAGCTTCCACAGCCTAGCGGGGGGGCCGAACGGGGAGCTGTTTTTT. It translates to CASSFHSLAGGPNGELFF. The whole variable domain, remainder taken from reference TRBV7-2 and TRBJ2-2, is GAGVSQSPSNKVTEKGKDVELRCDPISGHTALYWYRQSLGQGLEFLIYFQGNSAPDKSGLPSDRFSAERTGGSVSTLTIQRTQQEDSAVYLCASSFHSLAGGPNGELFFGEGSRLTVL.

V usage is TRBV5-6 and J usage is TRBJ2-7; D unresolved. The CDR3 has 16 residues. Germline V gene data show CDR1 as SGHDT and CDR2 as YYEEEE. V dropped 4 bases and J dropped 2 bases, with 19 bases sitting between them. CDR3 DNA: TGTGCCAGCAGCGTGGTCGCCGGCGTACTTCCCTACGAGCAGTACTTC. Translation gives CASSVVAGVLPYEQYF.

This clonotype has more than one count but fewer than ten. This rearrangement joins TRBV6-2 or TRBV6-3 to TRBJ2-7; TRBD2 might be the D (7 bases). In germline, CDR1 is MNHEY, CDR2 SVGEGT. The CDR3 is made up of 15 amino acids. V gave up 5 bases and J gave up 3 bases, with 17 bases separating them. This CDR3 reads CASSAYRGADYEQYF. The CDR3 nucleotides are TGTGCCAGCAGTGCCTATCGGGGGGCCGACTACGAGCAGTACTTC.

This clonotype was observed a few times. The chain has TRBV30 and TRBJ2-2; D remains ambiguous. The V and J ends lost 2 bases and 2 bases respectively, with 3 bases between them. This CDR3 is 12 amino acids long. The germline gives CDR1 GTSNPN, CDR2 SVGIG (reference sequence). This CDR3 is CAWSLNTGELFF. Written as DNA, the CDR3 is TGTGCCTGGAGTCTTAACACCGGGGAGCTGTTTTTT. Variable domain in full (rest from reference TRBV30 and TRBJ2-2): SQTIHQWPATLVQPVGSPLSLECTVEGTSNPNLYWYRQAAGRGLQLLFYSVGIGQISSEVPQNLSASRPQDRQFILSSKKLLLSDSGFYLCAWSLNTGELFFGEGSRLTVL.